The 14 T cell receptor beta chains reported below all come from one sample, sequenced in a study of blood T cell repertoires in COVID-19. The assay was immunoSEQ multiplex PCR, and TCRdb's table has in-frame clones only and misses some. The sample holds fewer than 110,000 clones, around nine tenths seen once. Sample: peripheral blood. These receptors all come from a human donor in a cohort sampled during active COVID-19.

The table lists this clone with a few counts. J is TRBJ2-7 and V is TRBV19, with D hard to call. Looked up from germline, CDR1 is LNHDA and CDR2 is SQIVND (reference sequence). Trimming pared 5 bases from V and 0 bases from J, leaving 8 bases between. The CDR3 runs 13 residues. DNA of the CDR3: TGTGCCAGTAGTTTACAGTCCTCCTACGAGCAGTACTTC. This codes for CASSLQSSYEQYF. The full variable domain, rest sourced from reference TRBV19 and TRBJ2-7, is DGGITQSPKYLFRKEGQNVTLSCEQNLNHDAMYWYRQDPGQGLRLIYYSQIVNDFQKGDIAEGYSVSREKKESFPLTVTSAQKNPTAFYLCASSLQSSYEQYFGPGTRLTVT.

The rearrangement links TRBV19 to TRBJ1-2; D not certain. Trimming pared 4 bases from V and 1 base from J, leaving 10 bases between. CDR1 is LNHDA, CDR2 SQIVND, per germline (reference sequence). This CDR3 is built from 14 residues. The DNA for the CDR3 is TGTGCCAGTAGTACCATCGGGATTAACTATGGCTACACCTTC. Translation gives CASSTIGINYGYTF.

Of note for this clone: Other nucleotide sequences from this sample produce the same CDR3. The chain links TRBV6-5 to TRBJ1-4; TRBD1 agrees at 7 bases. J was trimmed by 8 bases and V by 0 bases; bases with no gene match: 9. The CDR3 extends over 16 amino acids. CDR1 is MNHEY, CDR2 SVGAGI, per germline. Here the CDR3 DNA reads TGTGCCAGCAGTTACTCCCGGACAGGAGGAGGAGAAAAACTGTTTTTT. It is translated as CASSYSRTGGGEKLFF.

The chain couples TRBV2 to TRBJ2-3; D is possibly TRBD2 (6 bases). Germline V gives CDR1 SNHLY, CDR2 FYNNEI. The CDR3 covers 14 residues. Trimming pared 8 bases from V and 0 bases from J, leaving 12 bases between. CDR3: CASQAGTSTDTQYF. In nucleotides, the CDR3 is TGTGCCAGCCAAGCGGGTACTAGCACAGATACGCAGTATTTT. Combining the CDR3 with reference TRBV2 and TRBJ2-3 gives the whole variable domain EPEVTQTPSHQVTQMGQEVILRCVPISNHLYFYWYRQILGQKVEFLVSFYNNEISEKSEIFDDQFSVERPDGSNFTLKIRSTKLEDSAMYFCASQAGTSTDTQYFGPGTRLTVL.

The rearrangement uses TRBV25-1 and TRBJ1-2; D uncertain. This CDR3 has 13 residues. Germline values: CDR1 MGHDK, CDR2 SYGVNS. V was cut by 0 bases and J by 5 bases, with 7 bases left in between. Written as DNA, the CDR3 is TGTGCCAGCAGTGAATACGGGTGGTATGGCTACACCTTC. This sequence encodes CASSEYGWYGYTF.

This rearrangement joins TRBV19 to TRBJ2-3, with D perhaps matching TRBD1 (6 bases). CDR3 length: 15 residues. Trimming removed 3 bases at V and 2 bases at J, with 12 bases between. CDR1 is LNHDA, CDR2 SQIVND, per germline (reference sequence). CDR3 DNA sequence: TGTGCCAGTAGTATTATCAGGGGAGTCACAGATACGCAGTATTTT. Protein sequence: CASSIIRGVTDTQYF.

In nucleotides, the CDR3 is TGTGCCAGCCAAGAGGGCGGGACCCGCCGCAATGAGCAGTTCTTC. The encoded protein is CASQEGGTRRNEQFF. This chain uses TRBV27 with TRBJ2-1, with D possibly TRBD2 on 6 matching bases. The CDR3 runs 15 residues. V was trimmed by 8 bases and J by 6 bases, leaving 20 bases between them. Germline CDR1 and CDR2: MNHEY and SMNVEV (reference sequence).

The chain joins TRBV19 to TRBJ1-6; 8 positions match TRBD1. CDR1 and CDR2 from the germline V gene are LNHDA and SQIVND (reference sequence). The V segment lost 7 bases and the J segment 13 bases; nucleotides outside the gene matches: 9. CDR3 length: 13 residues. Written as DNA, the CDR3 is TGTGCCAGTACCGGACAGGGCCCTAGGCCCCTCCACTTT. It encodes CASTGQGPRPLHF.

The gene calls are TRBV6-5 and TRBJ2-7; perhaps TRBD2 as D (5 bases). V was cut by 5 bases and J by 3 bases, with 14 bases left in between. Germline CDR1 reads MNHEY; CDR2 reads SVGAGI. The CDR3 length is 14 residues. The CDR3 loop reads CASSRSEDFYEQYF. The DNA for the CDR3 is TGTGCCAGCAGTCGTAGTGAGGACTTCTACGAGCAGTACTTC.

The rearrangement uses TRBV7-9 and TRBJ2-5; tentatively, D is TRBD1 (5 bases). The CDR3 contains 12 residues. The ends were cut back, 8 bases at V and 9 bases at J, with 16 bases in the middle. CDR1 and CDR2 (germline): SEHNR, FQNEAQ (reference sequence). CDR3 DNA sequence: TGTGCCAGCTCACCGGCGGTAGGGGCCCAGTACTTC. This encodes CASSPAVGAQYF.

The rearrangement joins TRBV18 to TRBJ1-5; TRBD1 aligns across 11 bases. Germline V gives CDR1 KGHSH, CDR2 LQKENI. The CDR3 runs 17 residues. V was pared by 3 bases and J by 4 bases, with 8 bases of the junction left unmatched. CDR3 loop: CASSPVRTGGLNQPQHF. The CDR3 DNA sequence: TGTGCCAGCTCACCGGTCCGGACAGGGGGCTTGAATCAGCCCCAGCATTTT.

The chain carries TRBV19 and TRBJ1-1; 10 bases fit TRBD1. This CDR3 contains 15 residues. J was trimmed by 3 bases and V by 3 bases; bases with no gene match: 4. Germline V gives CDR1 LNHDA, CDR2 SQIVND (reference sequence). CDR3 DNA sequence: TGTGCCAGTAGTATCGACAGGGGGCTATACACTGAAGCTTTCTTT. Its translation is CASSIDRGLYTEAFF.

CDR3 region: CASSQGAGANVLTF. CDR3 sequence (DNA): TGTGCCAGCAGTCAGGGCGCTGGGGCCAACGTCCTGACTTTC. This chain connects TRBV6-5 to TRBJ2-6; TRBD1 might be the D (5 bases). Trimming shortened V by 5 bases and J by 2 bases, and 7 bases separated the two germline ends. Germline CDR1 and CDR2: MNHEY and SVGAGI. CDR3 size: 14 residues.

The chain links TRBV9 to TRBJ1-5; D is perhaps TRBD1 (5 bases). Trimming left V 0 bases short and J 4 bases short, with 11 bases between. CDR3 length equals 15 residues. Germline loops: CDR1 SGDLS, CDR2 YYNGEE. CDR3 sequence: CASSVGGGLNQPQHF. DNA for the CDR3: TGTGCCAGCAGCGTAGGGGGGGGTTTGAATCAGCCCCAGCATTTT. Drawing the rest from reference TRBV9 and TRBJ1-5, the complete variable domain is DSGVTQTPKHLITATGQRVTLRCSPRSGDLSVYWYQQSLDQGLQFLIQYYNGEERAKGNILERFSAQQFPDLHSELNLSSLELGDSALYFCASSVGGGLNQPQHFGDGTRLSIL.